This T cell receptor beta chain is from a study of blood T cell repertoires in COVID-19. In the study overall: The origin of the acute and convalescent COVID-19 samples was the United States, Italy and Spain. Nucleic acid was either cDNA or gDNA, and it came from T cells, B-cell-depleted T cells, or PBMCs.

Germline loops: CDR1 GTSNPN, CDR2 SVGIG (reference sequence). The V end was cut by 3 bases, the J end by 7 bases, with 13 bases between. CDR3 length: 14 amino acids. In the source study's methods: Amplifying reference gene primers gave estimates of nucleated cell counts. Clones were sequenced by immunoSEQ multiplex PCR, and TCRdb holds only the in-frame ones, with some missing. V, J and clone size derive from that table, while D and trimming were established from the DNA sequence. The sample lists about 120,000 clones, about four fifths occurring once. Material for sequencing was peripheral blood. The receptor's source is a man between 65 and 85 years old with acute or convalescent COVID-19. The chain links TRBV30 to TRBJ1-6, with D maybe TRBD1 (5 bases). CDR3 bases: TGTGCCTGGAGGGGGCCAGTACACAATTCACCCCTCCACTTT. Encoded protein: CAWRGPVHNSPLHF.